Reported below is one TCR beta chain. Its target is unknown. This entry is derived from a study of CD8+CD57+ T cells in acquired aplastic anemia. The J segment lost 6 bases and the V segment lost 5 bases, leaving 11 bases of the junction unmatched. The CDR3 has 15 residues. CDR1 is SEHNR, CDR2 FQNEAQ, per germline (reference sequence). According to the study, genomic DNA was the template for TCR beta VDJ and CDR3 profiling. TCRdb reprocessed the reads with MiXCR, giving one entry per CDR3 protein. The repertoire includes hundreds of thousands of distinct CDR3 sequences, roughly 50% of them detected once, and less than 9.5% sits in the top ten. Notes on the study in general: Patients showed no significant difference from controls in CD8+ Simpson's diversity.

The sequenced sample was sorted CD4+, CD8+, or CD8+CD57+ T cells (not recorded which) from PBMCs. The chain links TRBV7-9 to TRBJ1-2; 8 bases match TRBD1. The source of this sequence is a human donor with severe aplastic anemia or a healthy control (not recorded which). The CDR3 sequence: CASSRDLTGAHGYTF. Written as DNA, the CDR3 is TGTGCCAGCAGCCGTGATTTGACAGGGGCCCATGGCTACACCTTC.